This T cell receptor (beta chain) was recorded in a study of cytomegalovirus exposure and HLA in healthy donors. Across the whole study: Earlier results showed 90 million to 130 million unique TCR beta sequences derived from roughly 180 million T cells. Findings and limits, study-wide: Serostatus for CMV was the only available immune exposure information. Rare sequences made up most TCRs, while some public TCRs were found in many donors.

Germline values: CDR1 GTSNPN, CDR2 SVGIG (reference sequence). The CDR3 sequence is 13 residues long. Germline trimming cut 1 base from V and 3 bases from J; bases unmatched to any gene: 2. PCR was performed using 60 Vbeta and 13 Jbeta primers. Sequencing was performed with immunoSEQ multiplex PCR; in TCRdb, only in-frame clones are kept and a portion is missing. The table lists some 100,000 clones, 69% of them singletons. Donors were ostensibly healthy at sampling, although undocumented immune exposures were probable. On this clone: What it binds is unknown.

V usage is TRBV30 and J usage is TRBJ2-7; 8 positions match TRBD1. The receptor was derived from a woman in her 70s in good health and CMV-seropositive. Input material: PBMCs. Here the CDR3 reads CAWSAGQVYEQYF. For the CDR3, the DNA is TGTGCCTGGAGTGCGGGACAGGTCTACGAGCAGTACTTC.